Following are 23 T cell receptor beta chains from one sample sequenced in a study of shared clonotypes between healthy human individuals. This table comes from immunoSEQ multiplex PCR, and its TCRdb copy is limited to in-frame clones, with some not included. Among about 2.4 million clones listed, roughly nine tenths were seen once. Sequenced sample: naive CD4+ T cells sorted from blood. Subset indicated: CD45RA+ positively selected. The receptors stem from a young man in good health.

This clone was counted between two and nine times. The chain recombines TRBV7-9 with TRBJ1-1; 10 bases are shared with TRBD1. From germline, CDR1 is SEHNR and CDR2 FQNEAQ (reference sequence). The CDR3 consists of 16 residues. V shed 6 bases, J shed 1 base, and the junction held 8 bases outside the gene matches. The chain's CDR3 is CASRARTGGSNTEAFF. DNA for the CDR3: TGTGCCAGCAGAGCTCGGACAGGGGGGTCGAACACTGAAGCTTTCTTT.

The CDR3 sequence: CSVAASSKGSQETQYF. The CDR3 region has the DNA TGCAGCGTTGCAGCAAGCAGTAAGGGCTCACAAGAGACCCAGTACTTC. The J gene is TRBJ2-5, the V gene TRBV29-1, with D unclear. Deletions cut 4 bases from V and 2 bases from J, with 20 bases between. The CDR3 runs 16 residues. Germline CDR1 reads SQVTM; CDR2 reads ANQGSEA.

The V gene is TRBV18, the J gene TRBJ2-2, with D perhaps matching TRBD1 or TRBD2 (5 bases each). The CDR3 extends over 14 amino acids. Germline CDR1 is KGHSH and CDR2 is LQKENI. The V end lost 3 bases, the J end lost 5 bases, and 10 bases lay between the germline ends. CDR3 loop: CASSPGTETGELFF. DNA for the CDR3: TGTGCCAGCTCACCCGGGACGGAGACCGGGGAGCTGTTTTTT.

V usage is TRBV5-1 and J usage is TRBJ2-1; TRBD1 agrees at 7 bases. The CDR3 totals 15 residues. The trim removed 5 bases at V and 0 bases at J, leaving 5 bases unmatched. In germline, CDR1 is SGHRS, CDR2 YFSETQ. CDR3 DNA: TGCGCCAGCAGAACAGGGGATAACTCCTACAATGAGCAGTTCTTC. The encoded protein is CASRTGDNSYNEQFF. The variable domain in full, completed from reference TRBV5-1 and TRBJ2-1, reads KAGVTQTPRYLIKTRGQQVTLSCSPISGHRSVSWYQQTPGQGLQFLFEYFSETQRNKGNFPGRFSGRQFSNSRSEMNVSTLELGDSALYLCASRTGDNSYNEQFFGPGTRLTVL.

The chain couples TRBV6-1 to TRBJ2-1; tentatively, D is TRBD2 (7 bases). Germline CDR1 reads MNHNS; CDR2 reads SASEGT. V dropped 11 bases and J dropped 6 bases, with 11 bases sitting between them. This CDR3 has 11 amino acids. CDR3 sequence (DNA): TGTGCCGGGGGGGCCGGCAATGAGCAGTTCTTC. Amino acid sequence: CAGGAGNEQFF.

The rearrangement joins TRBV7-2 to TRBJ2-2; perhaps TRBD2 as D (5 bases). V lost 0 bases and J 7 bases, leaving 15 bases between the germline ends. The CDR3 loop spans 16 amino acids. CDR1 SGHTA and CDR2 FQGNSA come from the germline V gene. The CDR3 region is CASSLAGGLSHGELFF. CDR3 in DNA: TGTGCCAGCAGCTTAGCAGGTGGACTCTCCCACGGGGAGCTGTTTTTT.

CDR3 sequence: CASSQRQGTGTLSAFF. The CDR3 region has the DNA TGTGCCAGCAGCCAACGCCAGGGGACAGGGACCCTGTCAGCTTTCTTT. The rearrangement uses TRBV14 and TRBJ1-1; 9 nucleotides align to TRBD1. CDR3 length: 16 amino acids. CDR1 and CDR2 from the germline V gene are SGHDN and FVKESK. The trim removed 2 bases at V and 10 bases at J, leaving 14 bases unmatched.

This chain links TRBV5-1 with TRBJ1-2, with 11 bases that match TRBD1. Germline loops: CDR1 SGHRS, CDR2 YFSETQ. This CDR3 has 13 residues. The junction had 6 bases not matched to a gene; V was cut back by 7 bases and J by 7 bases. The CDR3 loop reads CASDFGTGGGYTF. The CDR3 bases are TGCGCCAGCGACTTTGGGACAGGGGGTGGCTACACCTTC.

For this clone: Different DNA sequences within this sample yield the same CDR3. The chain uses TRBV2 and TRBJ1-6; TRBD1 matches 7 bases. The CDR3 extends over 14 amino acids. Germline V CDR1 and CDR2: SNHLY, FYNNEI. The V gene end was trimmed by 5 bases and the J gene end by 7 bases; junction bases not matched to a gene: 5. The chain's CDR3 is CASSKTGYNSPLHF. As DNA, the CDR3 is TGTGCCAGCAGTAAGACAGGGTACAATTCACCCCTCCACTTT.

V usage is TRBV5-5 and J usage is TRBJ2-7, with D unresolved. The V end was cut by 0 bases, the J end by 5 bases, with 21 bases between. This CDR3 comprises 17 residues. The germline CDR1 and CDR2 sequences are SGHKS and YYEKEE (reference sequence). Here the CDR3 DNA reads TGTGCCAGCAGCTTGGAAGGGTGGCGGTCCGCTTTTAACGAGCAGTACTTC. It is translated as CASSLEGWRSAFNEQYF.

The genes are TRBV19 and TRBJ1-6; a weak D match, TRBD1 (5 bases). Germline V gene sequence: CDR1 LNHDA, CDR2 SQIVND (reference sequence). This CDR3 has 14 amino acids. Trimming pared 5 bases from V and 7 bases from J, leaving 12 bases between. CDR3 sequence: CASSPGPWNSPLHF. CDR3 bases: TGTGCCAGTAGTCCGGGACCGTGGAATTCACCCCTCCACTTT.

The J gene is TRBJ1-1, the V gene TRBV2, with TRBD1 identical over 7 bases. Trimming cost V 4 bases and J 7 bases; bases outside gene matches: 6. This CDR3 region has 13 residues. Germline CDR1 and CDR2: SNHLY and FYNNEI. The chain's CDR3 is CASSVIRDSEAFF. DNA of the CDR3: TGTGCCAGCAGTGTCATTAGGGACAGTGAAGCTTTCTTT.

As DNA, the CDR3 is TGCGCCAGTTGGGACTTATTTTACGAGCAGTACTTC. Its translation: CASWDLFYEQYF. The rearrangement uses TRBV5-1 and TRBJ2-7; a weak D match, TRBD2 (6 bases). Germline CDR1 and CDR2: SGHRS and YFSETQ. V shed 8 bases and J shed 4 bases, with 13 bases lying between them. This CDR3 has 12 amino acids.

This clone occurred a few times. The rearrangement uses TRBV11-2 and TRBJ2-2, with D possibly matching TRBD1 (6 bases). The V gene lost 5 bases and the J gene lost 0 bases, with 10 bases spanning the gap. The CDR3 is 15 residues long. CDR1 and CDR2 from the germline V gene are SGHAT and FQNNGV. The CDR3 DNA reads as TGTGCCAGCAGCCCATGGGGGCCGAACACCGGGGAGCTGTTTTTT. Residues: CASSPWGPNTGELFF.

About this clone: The identical CDR3 is also encoded by other nucleotide sequences in the sample. This sequence joins TRBV9 and TRBJ2-3; no clear D. CDR3 length: 13 amino acids. V gave up 0 bases and J gave up 2 bases, with 4 bases separating them. CDR1 is SGDLS and CDR2 is YYNGEE in the germline V gene. CDR3 sequence reads: CASSVGPTDTQYF. The CDR3 nucleotides read TGTGCCAGCAGCGTAGGACCCACAGATACGCAGTATTTT.

The chain is built from TRBV2 and TRBJ1-3, with D unclear. The CDR3 is 18 residues long. Trimming removed 0 bases at V and 0 bases at J, with 15 bases between. Germline loops: CDR1 SNHLY, CDR2 FYNNEI. The CDR3 DNA reads as TGTGCCAGCAGTGAAGCGCTTTTTCCGACGGGCTCTGGAAACACCATATATTTT. Its translation is CASSEALFPTGSGNTIYF.

This clone was detected only once. The rearrangement links TRBV6-1 to TRBJ2-5; D tentatively reads TRBD1 or TRBD2 (7 bases each). Germline lookup yields CDR1 MNHNS and CDR2 SASEGT. Trimming shortened V by 2 bases and J by 5 bases, and 15 bases separated the two germline ends. The CDR3 covers 15 residues. CDR3 bases: TGTGCCAGCAGTGAAAGACAGGGAGGGCGGGAGACCCAGTACTTC. It translates to CASSERQGGRETQYF.

Comment on this clone: The sample has other DNA sequences that encode this CDR3 too. CDR3 nucleotides: TGTGCCAGCTCGCCCCCGGGACTAGCGGGTTCCTACAATGAGCAGTTCTTC. It yields the protein CASSPPGLAGSYNEQFF. The genes are TRBV18 and TRBJ2-1, with 12 bases that match TRBD2. The V gene end was trimmed by 6 bases and the J gene end by 1 base; junction bases not matched to a gene: 7. The germline gives CDR1 KGHSH, CDR2 LQKENI. CDR3 size: 17 residues.

This chain links TRBV19 with TRBJ1-2; possible D gene TRBD1, 6 bases. The V gene's germline CDR1 is LNHDA and CDR2 SQIVND (reference sequence). The germline V and J ends were trimmed by 2 bases and 2 bases, with 15 bases remaining between them. The CDR3 totals 16 residues. CDR3 nucleotides: TGTGCCAGTAGTATACCATCGTTAGGACAGAACTATGGCTACACCTTC. Its protein is CASSIPSLGQNYGYTF.

The genes are TRBV5-1 and TRBJ2-2, with D maybe TRBD1 (5 bases). This CDR3 comprises 14 residues. Trimming took 4 bases from V and 2 from J, leaving 9 bases between them. The V gene's germline CDR1 is SGHRS and CDR2 YFSETQ. Written as DNA, the CDR3 is TGCGCCAGCAGCGACAGATCAAACACCGGGGAGCTGTTTTTT. Amino acid sequence: CASSDRSNTGELFF. Complete variable domain (other parts from reference TRBV5-1 and TRBJ2-2): KAGVTQTPRYLIKTRGQQVTLSCSPISGHRSVSWYQQTPGQGLQFLFEYFSETQRNKGNFPGRFSGRQFSNSRSEMNVSTLELGDSALYLCASSDRSNTGELFFGEGSRLTVL.

The rearrangement links TRBV5-6 to TRBJ2-2; 7 bases fit TRBD1. CDR1 and CDR2 from the germline V gene are SGHDT and YYEEEE. V lost 9 bases, J lost 0 bases, and 2 bases stayed unmatched. This CDR3 is built from 13 residues. CDR3 nucleotides: TGTGCCACGACAGGGCCGAACACCGGGGAGCTGTTTTTT. It translates to CATTGPNTGELFF.

Written as DNA, the CDR3 is TGTGCCAGCAGCCCCAAATGGGGCAGGGGGCAAGATACGCAGTATTTT. It yields the protein CASSPKWGRGQDTQYF. The chain uses TRBV7-9 and TRBJ2-3; 8 nucleotides match TRBD1. The V gene end was trimmed by 5 bases and the J gene end by 5 bases; junction bases not matched to a gene: 12. The CDR3 covers 16 residues. Germline CDR1 reads SEHNR; CDR2 reads FQNEAQ (reference sequence).

CDR3 residues: CASNNPGQSLDTQYF. DNA of the CDR3: TGTGCCAGCAACAATCCGGGACAGTCCTTAGATACGCAGTATTTT. The rearrangement links TRBV7-3 to TRBJ2-3; TRBD1 aligns across 7 bases. V shed 7 bases, J shed 5 bases, and the junction held 12 bases outside the gene matches. The CDR3 is 15 amino acids. Per the germline V gene, CDR1 is SGHTA and CDR2 is FQGTGA.